This T cell receptor beta chain comes out of a study of CDR3 diversity in severe acne. This clonotype has more than one count but fewer than ten. One entry per CDR3 protein results from TCRdb running MiXCR on the PCR reads. The table records 84,000 or so distinct CDR3 sequences, over 45% of them present only once. CDR3 size: 15 residues. Germline V lookup: CDR1 MNHNS, CDR2 SASEGT. The trim removed 5 bases at V and 2 bases at J, leaving 9 bases unmatched. This rearrangement joins TRBV6-1 to TRBJ2-7; 7 nucleotides align to TRBD2. The source material was blood. This receptor was obtained from a male donor in good health, serving as a control. Written as DNA, the CDR3 is TGTGCCAGCAGTTATGGGACGGGGGGAACCTACGAGCAGTACTTC. Its translation: CASSYGTGGTYEQYF.